This entry is about one T cell receptor (beta chain). The antigen remains unidentified. Germline trimming cut 3 bases from V and 11 bases from J; bases unmatched to any gene: 12. CDR3 length: 14 amino acids. Generation of TCR beta libraries employed quantitative 5'-RACE incorporating molecular barcodes. TCRdb redid the calling of the 5' RACE reads with MiXCR, one entry per CDR3 protein. Among around 540,000 distinct CDR3 sequences listed, roughly 13% were seen once. The data derive from a study of CD8 T cells in ankylosing spondylitis. Study conclusions and caveats: A motif of eight highly homologous TCR beta variants was seen as apparently characteristic of ankylosing spondylitis blood. Clones linked to disease, bearing a CD8+ phenotype, were relatively rare in peripheral blood. Reportedly, significant enrichment of disease-linked clones occurred in matched ankylosing spondylitis synovial fluid.

This sequence was found in a male donor with ankylosing spondylitis. The V gene is TRBV12-3 or TRBV12-4, the J gene TRBJ1-1; 7 bases are shared with TRBD1. Sequenced sample: blood, either unsorted or a sorted T cell fraction (not recorded which). The CDR3 DNA follows: TGTGCCAGCAGTTTCGGGCAGGGGGGATTGCATGCTTTCTTT. Protein: CASSFGQGGLHAFF.